This T cell receptor beta chain was identified in a study of T cell repertoires in aging, cancer and after chemotherapy. Looking at the study overall: Six age groups, ranging from 30 or younger to 70 or older, included the donors. Over several months to years, re-sampled healthy donor repertoires clearly shared clones.

The template was genomic DNA from peripheral blood, not RNA. CDR1 and CDR2 (germline): SGHVS, FNYEAQ. The CDR3 spans 11 residues. The V end was cut by 2 bases, the J end by 7 bases, with 2 bases between. A mixed TRB-A/B primer pool amplified rearranged TRB by multiplex touch-down PCR. TCRdb re-analysed the multiplex PCR reads in MiXCR, keeping a single row per CDR3 protein. The sample lists more than 8,500 distinct CDR3 sequences, approximately 40% seen once, with 3.5% to 4% in the top ten. This TCR was sampled from a human donor in good health. The sequencing input was blood. The rearrangement joins TRBV7-6 to TRBJ1-4, with D unresolved. CDR3 bases: TGTGCCAGCAGCTTAAGTGAAAAACTGTTTTTT. Protein sequence: CASSLSEKLFF.